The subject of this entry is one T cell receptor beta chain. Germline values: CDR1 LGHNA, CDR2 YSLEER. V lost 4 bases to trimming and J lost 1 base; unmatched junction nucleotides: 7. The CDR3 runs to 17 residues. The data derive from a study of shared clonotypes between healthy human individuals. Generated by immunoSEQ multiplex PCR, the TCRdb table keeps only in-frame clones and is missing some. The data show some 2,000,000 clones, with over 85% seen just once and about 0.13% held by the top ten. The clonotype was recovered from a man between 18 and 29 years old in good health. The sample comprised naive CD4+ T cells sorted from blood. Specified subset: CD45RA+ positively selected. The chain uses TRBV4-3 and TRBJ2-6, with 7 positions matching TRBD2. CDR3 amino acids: CASSPVASGSGANVLTF. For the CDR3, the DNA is TGCGCCAGCAGCCCGGTAGCTAGCGGATCTGGGGCCAACGTCCTGACTTTC.